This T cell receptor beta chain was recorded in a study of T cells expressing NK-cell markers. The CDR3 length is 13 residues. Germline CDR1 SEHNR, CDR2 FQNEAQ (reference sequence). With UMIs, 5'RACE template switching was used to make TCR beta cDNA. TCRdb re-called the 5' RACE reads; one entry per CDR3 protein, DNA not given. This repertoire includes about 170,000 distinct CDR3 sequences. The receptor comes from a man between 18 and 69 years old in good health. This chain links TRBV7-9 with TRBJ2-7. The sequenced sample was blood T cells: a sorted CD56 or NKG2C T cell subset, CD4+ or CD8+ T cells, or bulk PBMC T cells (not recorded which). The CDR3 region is CASRPADSYEQYF.